This T cell receptor beta chain is drawn from a study of T cells in women clearing cervical HPV infection. Study background: Cases: HPV16-related CIN3 or worse on histology, a couple of invasive cancers.

Each participant carried one incident cervical HPV16 infection only. As regards this clone: The read terminates 3 residues ahead of where the CDR3 ends, so the germline J gene completes it.

Libraries were prepared by immunoSEQ multiplex PCR; TCRdb keeps only in-frame clonotypes and omits some of them. In all, the sample yields more than 25,000 clones. Trimming removed 1 base from V and 9 bases from J; junction bases left unmatched: 6. The CDR3 has 15 amino acids. Looked up from germline, CDR1 is SGHVS and CDR2 is FQNEAQ. The TCR originated in a woman aged 18-70 years with a cervical HPV16 infection that either progressed to CIN3+ or cleared (not recorded which). This sequence joins TRBV7-8 and TRBJ1-6; 7 nucleotides line up with TRBD1. The sample comprised blood buffy coat. The sequenced CDR3 bases are TGTGCCAGCAGCTTAGGGGCAGGGGGGAGTTCACCC. It specifies CASSLGAGGSSP. The entire CDR3 reads CASSLGAGGSSPLHF. Together with reference TRBV7-8 and TRBJ1-6, the CDR3 gives the full variable domain: GAGVSQSPRYKVAKRGQDVALRCDPISGHVSLFWYQQALGQGPEFLTYFQNEAQLDKSGLPSDRFFAERPEGSVSTLKIQRTQQEDSAVYLCASSLGAGGSSPLHFGNGTRLTVT.